Each of the 30 T cell receptor beta chains below was sequenced from the same sample in a study of Ad26.COV2.S vaccination and SARS-CoV-2 variants. Regarding treatment: about 20 received Ad26.COV2.S at low or high dose, single or two shots; several received placebo; per-sample allocation not given. It was on day 63 after the first vaccine or placebo injection that samples were taken. Profiled with immunoSEQ multiplex PCR; TCRdb holds only in-frame clones, not every one. Here the sample spans approximately 300,000 clones, 86% being singletons. Sequences were derived from peripheral blood, sampled in a trial of Ad26.COV2.S vaccine versus placebo. These receptors were taken from a person aged 18-65 years who received the Ad26.COV2.S COVID-19 vaccine or a placebo.

CDR3 sequence (DNA): TGTGCCAGCAGCTCGCCGACAGCCCACTCTGGAAACACCATATATTTT. Its translation: CASSSPTAHSGNTIYF. V gene TRBV7-8 combines with J gene TRBJ1-3, with a possible D match to TRBD1 (5 bases). The length of the CDR3 is 16 residues. Trimming removed 4 bases at V and 0 bases at J, with 13 bases between. Germline V gene data show CDR1 as SGHVS and CDR2 as FQNEAQ.

The CDR3 DNA reads TGTGCCAGCAGCCTCTTCGGTGCTACTAATGAAAAACTGTTTTTT. As protein: CASSLFGATNEKLFF. This chain uses TRBV6-5 with TRBJ1-4; the D is unclear. This CDR3 is built from 15 residues. Germline V lookup: CDR1 MNHEY, CDR2 SVGAGI. Trimming removed 6 bases at V and 2 bases at J, with 13 bases between.

The rearrangement uses TRBV5-5 and TRBJ1-3; a weak D match, TRBD1 (5 bases). CDR3 length: 15 amino acids. The V end lost 4 bases, the J end lost 0 bases, and 11 bases lay between the germline ends. Germline CDR1 is SGHKS and CDR2 is YYEKEE (reference sequence). The CDR3 nucleotides read TGTGCCAGCAGCCCACAGGCAGTCTCTGGAAACACCATATATTTT. Translating gives CASSPQAVSGNTIYF.

The CDR3: CSVLVEGRNTEAFF. The DNA of the CDR3 is TGCAGCGTCCTTGTTGAGGGACGGAACACTGAAGCTTTCTTT. This chain links TRBV29-1 with TRBJ1-1, with a possible D match to TRBD1 (5 bases). This CDR3 has 14 residues. CDR1 and CDR2 from the germline V gene are SQVTM and ANQGSEA. The V gene lost 6 bases and the J gene lost 1 base, with 15 bases spanning the gap.

The rearrangement links TRBV7-9 to TRBJ1-1; D unresolved. V was shortened by 8 bases and J by 1 base, with 14 bases between the two germline ends. The germline gives CDR1 SEHNR, CDR2 FQNEAQ (reference sequence). The CDR3 has 14 residues. The CDR3 spells CASGHRAPNTEAFF. The CDR3 region has the DNA TGTGCCAGCGGCCACCGGGCCCCGAACACTGAAGCTTTCTTT.

Concerning this clone: The junction shows a germline mismatch at one end, possibly a read error. The chain has TRBV30 and TRBJ2-2, with D maybe TRBD2 (5 bases). The CDR3 loop spans 15 amino acids. The germline CDR1 and CDR2 sequences are GTSNPN and SVGIG (reference sequence). CDR3 residues: CAWRYPGVLTRELFF. DNA of the CDR3: TGTGCCTGGAGGTACCCCGGGGTTCTCACCCGGGAGCTGTTTTTT.

Only a few counts were recorded for this clone. V and J are TRBV10-1 and TRBJ2-1; D is possibly TRBD2 (6 bases). Germline V gene lookup returns CDR1 WNHNN and CDR2 SYGVQD (reference sequence). The ends were cut back, 1 base at V and 9 bases at J, with 7 bases in the middle. The CDR3 has 12 residues. The CDR3 DNA follows: TGCGCCAGCAGTGAGTTGGGGGGTGAGCAGTTCTTC. It translates to CASSELGGEQFF.

Only one count was recorded for this clone. In DNA, the CDR3 is TGTGCCAGTACCTCACCGGGGGGCACCTACGAGCAGTACTTC. Translation: CASTSPGGTYEQYF. The chain employs TRBV19 and TRBJ2-7; D might be TRBD2 (7 bases). Trimming took 7 bases from V and 2 from J, leaving 15 bases between them. Germline-derived CDR1 and CDR2 are LNHDA and SQIVND (reference sequence). The CDR3 totals 14 residues.

This clone was detected once. The chain combines TRBV6-6 with TRBJ1-1; D call uncertain. Trimming shortened V by 7 bases and J by 1 base, and 7 bases separated the two germline ends. In germline, CDR1 is MNHNY, CDR2 SVGAGI (reference sequence). This CDR3 comprises 12 residues. CDR3 loop: CASTTQNTEAFF. CDR3 DNA sequence: TGTGCCAGCACCACACAGAACACTGAAGCTTTCTTT.

The chain carries TRBV2 and TRBJ1-2; TRBD1 is a possible D gene (6 bases). The germline CDR1 and CDR2 sequences are SNHLY and FYNNEI. This CDR3 comprises 14 residues. The V gene lost 5 bases and the J gene lost 2 bases, with 12 bases spanning the gap. The CDR3 DNA reads as TGTGCCAGCAGTCAAAGGACAGAGAACTATGGCTACACCTTC. Protein: CASSQRTENYGYTF.

This rearrangement joins TRBV28 to TRBJ1-2; unclear D gene. Germline CDR1 and CDR2: MDHEN and SYDVKM. The CDR3 loop spans 18 amino acids. Trimming cost V 6 bases and J 4 bases, with 27 bases left between them. CDR3 sequence reads: CASSLTVAHYPNIYGYTF. CDR3 in DNA: TGTGCCAGCAGCCTCACGGTAGCCCATTACCCTAATATCTATGGCTACACCTTC.

The gene calls are TRBV18 and TRBJ2-7, with D perhaps matching TRBD1 (5 bases). V was clipped by 0 bases and J by 6 bases, with 6 bases between them. The CDR3 has 12 amino acids. Germline V lookup: CDR1 KGHSH, CDR2 LQKENI. CDR3 amino acids: CASSPPGREQYF. In DNA form, the CDR3 reads TGTGCCAGCTCACCACCGGGGCGCGAGCAGTACTTC.

This chain joins TRBV5-1 and TRBJ2-2, with 13 nucleotides matching TRBD2. The germline V gene encodes CDR1 SGHRS and CDR2 YFSETQ. The CDR3 extends over 16 amino acids. Losses at the gene ends were 0 bases for V and 4 bases for J; bases not matched to a gene: 0. The CDR3 DNA is TGCGCCAGCAGCTTGGGACTAGCGGGGGGCACCGGGGAGCTGTTTTTT. Residues: CASSLGLAGGTGELFF.

The chain combines TRBV5-1 with TRBJ2-2; 7 nucleotides align to TRBD2. Looked up from germline, CDR1 is SGHRS and CDR2 is YFSETQ. V was clipped by 2 bases and J by 5 bases; unmatched bases: 12. The CDR3 sequence is 17 residues long. This CDR3 is CASSFGPSGVSTGELFF. DNA of the CDR3: TGCGCCAGCAGCTTCGGGCCGAGCGGGGTTTCAACCGGGGAGCTGTTTTTT.

The chain carries TRBV2 and TRBJ1-1; D gene uncertain. Germline lookup yields CDR1 SNHLY and CDR2 FYNNEI. CDR3 length equals 14 residues. V lost 2 bases and J 5 bases, leaving 12 bases between the germline ends. The CDR3 DNA is TGTGCCAGCAGTGAACGGAGAGGAGAGACTGAAGCTTTCTTT. Protein sequence: CASSERRGETEAFF.

The genes are TRBV12-5 and TRBJ2-2, with 7 bases that match TRBD2. CDR1 is LGHNT and CDR2 is FRNRAP in the germline V gene. Unmatched junction bases numbered 3, after V lost 4 bases and J lost 1 base. The CDR3 runs to 15 residues. CDR3 sequence (DNA): TGTGCTAGTGGTTCGGGGGAGGGGAACACCGGGGAGCTGTTTTTT. It specifies CASGSGEGNTGELFF.

The chain recombines TRBV7-2 with TRBJ1-2; a weak D match, TRBD1 (6 bases). Trimming stripped 2 bases from V and 6 bases from J, with 13 bases between. CDR1 is SGHTA and CDR2 is FQGNSA in the germline V gene. The length of the CDR3 is 14 residues. The CDR3 region is CASSLMRGPDGYTF. The CDR3 DNA sequence: TGTGCCAGCAGCTTAATGCGGGGGCCCGATGGCTACACCTTC.

The V and J genes are TRBV5-4 and TRBJ1-2, with no clear D. V lost 0 bases and J 7 bases, leaving 25 bases between the germline ends. Germline V gives CDR1 SGHNT, CDR2 YYREEE (reference sequence). The CDR3 consists of 18 residues. The CDR3, as DNA: TGTGCCAGCAGCTTGGGCCAAGGCTGGGGAGGAGGGTATGGTGGCTACACCTTC. This sequence encodes CASSLGQGWGGGYGGYTF.

This clone has more than one count but fewer than ten. The genes are TRBV6-5 and TRBJ2-3; 9 bases agree with TRBD2. In germline, CDR1 is MNHEY, CDR2 SVGAGI. The CDR3 has 12 amino acids. The CDR3 is CASGGNTDTQYF. The CDR3 region has the DNA TGTGCTAGCGGGGGAAACACAGATACGCAGTATTTT.

The V and J genes are TRBV7-2 and TRBJ1-1, with 9 bases that match TRBD1. The germline CDR1 and CDR2 sequences are SGHTA and FQGNSA. Trimming took 5 bases from V and 7 from J; bases not matched to a gene: 23. CDR3 size: 19 residues. CDR3 loop: CASSIYATGGAGYELEAFF. The CDR3 DNA reads as TGTGCCAGCAGCATCTACGCCACAGGGGGCGCAGGATATGAACTTGAAGCTTTCTTT.

The rearrangement links TRBV18 to TRBJ1-1; D might be TRBD1 (5 bases). The V end was cut by 3 bases, the J end by 11 bases, with 22 bases between. In germline, CDR1 is KGHSH, CDR2 LQKENI. CDR3 length equals 15 residues. CDR3 loop: CASSPGGTQGFRAFF. DNA for the CDR3: TGTGCCAGCTCACCGGGAGGGACGCAGGGTTTCAGGGCTTTCTTT.

The chain uses TRBV6-4 and TRBJ1-1; TRBD1 agrees at 7 bases. V dropped 8 bases and J dropped 7; count of bases not matched to a gene: 13. The length of the CDR3 is 14 residues. Germline CDR1 MRHNA, CDR2 SNTAGT. CDR3 residues: CASSRTPRDSEAFF. Here the CDR3 DNA reads TGTGCCAGCTCCCGAACCCCTAGGGACAGTGAAGCTTTCTTT.

This clone appeared once. The rearrangement links TRBV9 to TRBJ2-1, with a weak D call TRBD2 (5 bases). This CDR3 spans 16 amino acids. Trimming removed 1 base from V and 1 base from J, with 12 bases in between. Germline V CDR1 and CDR2: SGDLS, YYNGEE. The CDR3 sequence: CASSVSPAVSYNEQFF. The CDR3 nucleotides are TGTGCCAGCAGCGTATCTCCAGCGGTTTCCTACAATGAGCAGTTCTTC.

The chain recombines TRBV14 with TRBJ2-1; possible D gene TRBD1, 7 bases. Between the trimmed V and J ends, which lost 4 bases and 3 bases, there was a span of 19 bases. Germline V gene sequence: CDR1 SGHDN, CDR2 FVKESK. This CDR3 contains 17 residues. The DNA of the CDR3 is TGTGCCAGCAGCCCCAGGGGGTCGCTAGCGATCTACAATGAGCAGTTCTTC. Residues: CASSPRGSLAIYNEQFF.

The genes are TRBV19 and TRBJ2-1; possibly TRBD2 for D (6 bases). The CDR3 has 13 amino acids. CDR1 is LNHDA and CDR2 is SQIVND in the germline V gene (reference sequence). The V gene lost 1 base and the J gene lost 10 bases, with 11 bases spanning the gap. This chain's CDR3 is CASSIGGGEEQFF. The CDR3 nucleotides are TGTGCCAGTAGTATAGGTGGAGGGGAGGAGCAGTTCTTC.

The chain is built from TRBV7-2 and TRBJ1-2, with D perhaps matching TRBD1 (6 bases). V was trimmed by 5 bases and J by 1 base, leaving 17 bases between them. Germline values: CDR1 SGHTA, CDR2 FQGNSA. This CDR3 contains 16 residues. Here the CDR3 reads CASSINREGDNYGYTF. The CDR3 nucleotides are TGTGCCAGCAGCATAAATAGGGAGGGGGATAACTATGGCTACACCTTC.

The genes are TRBV5-1 and TRBJ2-3; D might be TRBD1 or TRBD2, each matching 6 bases. V was trimmed by 8 bases and J by 0 bases, leaving 16 bases between them. This CDR3 has 15 amino acids. Germline lookup yields CDR1 SGHRS and CDR2 YFSETQ. The CDR3, as DNA: TGCGCCAGTATTCCGGGGGCCCTTAGCACAGATACGCAGTATTTT. This sequence encodes CASIPGALSTDTQYF.

The CDR3 reads CASSPLSRGPYQPQHF. Written as DNA, the CDR3 is TGTGCCAGTAGTCCCCTGAGCAGGGGACCCTATCAGCCCCAGCATTTT. This chain connects TRBV19 to TRBJ1-5; D perhaps matches TRBD1 (6 bases). Germline loops: CDR1 LNHDA, CDR2 SQIVND (reference sequence). CDR3 length: 16 residues. The V end lost 5 bases, the J end lost 5 bases, and 19 bases lay between the germline ends. Full variable domain (outside the CDR3, taken from reference TRBV19 and TRBJ1-5): DGGITQSPKYLFRKEGQNVTLSCEQNLNHDAMYWYRQDPGQGLRLIYYSQIVNDFQKGDIAEGYSVSREKKESFPLTVTSAQKNPTAFYLCASSPLSRGPYQPQHFGDGTRLSIL.

This sequence joins TRBV5-1 and TRBJ2-1, with 12 bases aligning to TRBD2. Germline lookup yields CDR1 SGHRS and CDR2 YFSETQ. The CDR3 has 18 amino acids. V lost 6 bases to trimming and J lost 0 bases; unmatched junction nucleotides: 10. The CDR3 nucleotides read TGCGCCAGCATCCCCGGGACTAGCGGGCTAAGCTCCTACAATGAGCAGTTCTTC. It is translated as CASIPGTSGLSSYNEQFF.

The chain combines TRBV30 with TRBJ2-6; D might be TRBD1 (6 bases). The V and J ends lost 4 bases and 13 bases respectively, with 14 bases between them. The CDR3 extends over 12 amino acids. Germline V gives CDR1 GTSNPN, CDR2 SVGIG (reference sequence). CDR3 nucleotide sequence: TGTGCCTGGAACTATGGGACATGGGTCCTGACTTTC. Translation: CAWNYGTWVLTF. Drawing the rest from reference TRBV30 and TRBJ2-6, the complete variable domain is SQTIHQWPATLVQPVGSPLSLECTVEGTSNPNLYWYRQAAGRGLQLLFYSVGIGQISSEVPQNLSASRPQDRQFILSSKKLLLSDSGFYLCAWNYGTWVLTFGAGSRLTVL.